This T cell receptor (beta chain) was identified during a study of regulatory T cells in long-lasting Graves disease. Study observations and caveats: Among samples with persistent disease, TRBV28, TRBJ1-2 and TRBJ2-5 were favored.

This clonotype was observed many times. The target antigen is unknown. Time point here: persistent/refractory GD, antithyroid drugs over 5 years with positive TRAb. RNA isolated from PBMCs was used to make the TCR library. Arm-PCR of CDR3 regions and iRepertoire HTBI primers were used to build TCR beta libraries. TCRdb redid the calling of the multiplex PCR reads with MiXCR, one entry per CDR3 protein. The repertoire holds 300,000 or so distinct CDR3 sequences, with around a fifth as singletons. With 0 bases removed from V and 1 base from J, the gap between germline ends came to 3 bases. This CDR3 is 13 amino acids long. The germline V gene has CDR1 SGHTA and CDR2 FQGTGA.

The sequence was collected from a female donor with Graves disease. The chain joins TRBV7-3 to TRBJ2-5; D is uncertain. The starting material was peripheral blood mononuclear cells (PBMCs), obtained when the disease was refractory, from a patient treated with antithyroid drugs. This chain's CDR3 is CASSLTLQETQYF. Here the CDR3 DNA reads TGTGCCAGCAGCTTAACCCTCCAAGAGACCCAGTACTTC.